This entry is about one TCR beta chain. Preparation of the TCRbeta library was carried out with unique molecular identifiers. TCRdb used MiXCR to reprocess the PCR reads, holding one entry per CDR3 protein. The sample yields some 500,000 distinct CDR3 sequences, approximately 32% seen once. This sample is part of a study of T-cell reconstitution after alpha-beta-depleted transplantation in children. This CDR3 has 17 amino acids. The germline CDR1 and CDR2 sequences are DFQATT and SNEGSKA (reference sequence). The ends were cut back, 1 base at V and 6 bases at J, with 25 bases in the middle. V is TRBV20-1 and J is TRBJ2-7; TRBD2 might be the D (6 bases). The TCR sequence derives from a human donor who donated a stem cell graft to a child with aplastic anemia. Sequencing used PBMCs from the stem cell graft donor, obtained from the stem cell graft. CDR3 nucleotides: TGCAGTGCTAGAGCACTAGCCTTTGGAGGACGTGCAATCGAGCAGTACTTC. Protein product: CSARALAFGGRAIEQYF.